This T cell receptor beta chain was sequenced in a study of glioma-infiltrating T cells. Broader study findings: Above-expected tissue-blood divergence occurred in all gliomas, most in low-grade ones.

In the case of this clonotype: Antigen specificity is unknown.

The germline gives CDR1 SQVTM, CDR2 ANQGSEA. The J segment lost 2 bases and the V segment lost 4 bases, leaving 4 bases of the junction unmatched. CDR3 length: 13 residues. Using RNA template, CDR3s of TCR alpha and beta were amplified with iRepertoire arm-PCR. From the multiplex PCR reads, TCRdb called clonotypes with MiXCR, one entry per CDR3 protein. The sample records more than 95,000 distinct CDR3 sequences, about 23% being singletons. The sequence derives from a human donor with low-grade glioma or glioblastoma, undergoing nonglioma brain surgery, or in good health (not recorded which). The chain carries TRBV29-1 and TRBJ1-2; 7 positions match TRBD1. The sample comprised glioma tissue, nonneoplastic brain tissue, or PBMCs (not recorded which). This CDR3 is CSVVGGLNYGYTF. The CDR3 DNA sequence: TGCAGCGTTGTAGGGGGCCTAAACTATGGCTACACCTTC.